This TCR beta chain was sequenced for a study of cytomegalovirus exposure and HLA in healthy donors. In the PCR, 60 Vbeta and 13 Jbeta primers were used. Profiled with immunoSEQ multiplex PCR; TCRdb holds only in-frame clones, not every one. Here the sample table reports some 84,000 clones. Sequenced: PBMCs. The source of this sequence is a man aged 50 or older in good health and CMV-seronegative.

DNA of the CDR3: TGTGCCACAACAGGGGCAGATACGCAGTATTTT. Residues: CATTGADTQYF. V gene TRBV28 combines with J gene TRBJ2-3, with 7 bases fitting TRBD1. Germline CDR1 is MDHEN and CDR2 is SYDVKM. Unmatched junction bases numbered 2, after V lost 10 bases and J lost 4 bases. The CDR3 consists of 11 residues.